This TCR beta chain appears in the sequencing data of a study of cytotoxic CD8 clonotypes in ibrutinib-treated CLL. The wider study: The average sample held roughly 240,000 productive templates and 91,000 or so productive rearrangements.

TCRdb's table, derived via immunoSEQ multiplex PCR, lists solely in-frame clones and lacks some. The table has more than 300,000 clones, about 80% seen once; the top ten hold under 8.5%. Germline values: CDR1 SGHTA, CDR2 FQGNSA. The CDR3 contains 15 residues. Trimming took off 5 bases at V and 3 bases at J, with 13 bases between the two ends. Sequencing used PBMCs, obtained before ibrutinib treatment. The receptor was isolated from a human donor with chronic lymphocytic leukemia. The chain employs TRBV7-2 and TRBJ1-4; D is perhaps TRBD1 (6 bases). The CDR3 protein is CASSTYRASNEKLFF. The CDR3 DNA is TGTGCCAGCAGCACCTACAGGGCCTCTAATGAAAAACTGTTTTTT.